This is a list of T cell receptor beta chains from one sample in a study of beta chain features in type 1 diabetes. TCRdb's table, derived via immunoSEQ multiplex PCR, lists solely in-frame clones and lacks some. This sample has 350,000 to 400,000 clones, with roughly 12% found just once. Sequenced sample: naive CD4+ T cells from blood. These receptors came from a woman younger than 30 with type 1 diabetes. CDR3s include the opening cysteine and the closing phenylalanine or tryptophan. Each record gives: V gene, clone size, J gene, D gene, CDR3 protein, CDR3 DNA. D genes are given only for firm matches. Only some rows state a clone size, as once, few, many or a class for expanded clones.

v_call: TRBV19; clone_size: -; j_call: TRBJ2-1; d_call: TRBD2; cdr3_aa: CASSTSGGYYNEQFF; cdr3_nt: TGTGCCAGTAGCACTAGCGGGGGTTACTACAATGAGCAGTTCTTC
v_call: TRBV7-9; clone_size: few; j_call: TRBJ2-1; d_call: -; cdr3_aa: CASSLGVARLARNEQFF; cdr3_nt: TGTGCCAGCAGCTTAGGTGTCGCGCGCCTAGCGAGGAATGAGCAGTTCTTC
v_call: TRBV2; clone_size: -; j_call: TRBJ2-3; d_call: -; cdr3_aa: CASMRGTDTQYF; cdr3_nt: TGTGCCAGCATGCGGGGCACAGATACGCAGTATTTT
v_call: TRBV15; clone_size: -; j_call: TRBJ1-3; d_call: TRBD1; cdr3_aa: CATSRAKGAHGNTIYF; cdr3_nt: TGTGCCACCAGCAGAGCTAAGGGGGCTCACGGAAACACCATATATTTT
v_call: TRBV7-9; clone_size: few; j_call: TRBJ2-3; d_call: -; cdr3_aa: CASSLNPGGADTQYF; cdr3_nt: TGTGCCAGCAGTCTTAATCCAGGAGGTGCAGATACGCAGTATTTT
v_call: TRBV5-1; clone_size: -; j_call: TRBJ2-3; d_call: -; cdr3_aa: CASSLVGGSTDTQYF; cdr3_nt: TGCGCCAGCAGCTTGGTCGGCGGATCCACAGATACGCAGTATTTT
v_call: TRBV7-9; clone_size: -; j_call: TRBJ2-1; d_call: -; cdr3_aa: CASSLGRVVDNEQFF; cdr3_nt: TGTGCCAGCAGCTTGGGCAGGGTGGTCGACAATGAGCAGTTCTTC
v_call: TRBV9; clone_size: -; j_call: TRBJ2-1; d_call: TRBD2; cdr3_aa: CASSVAGTSGGGEQFF; cdr3_nt: TGTGCCAGCAGCGTAGCTGGGACTAGCGGGGGAGGGGAGCAGTTCTTC
v_call: TRBV30; clone_size: few; j_call: TRBJ1-5; d_call: -; cdr3_aa: CAWSLTGKNQPQHF; cdr3_nt: TGTGCCTGGAGTTTAACAGGGAAGAATCAGCCCCAGCATTTT
v_call: TRBV6-1; clone_size: -; j_call: TRBJ1-5; d_call: -; cdr3_aa: CASSRLFNQPQHF; cdr3_nt: TGTGCCAGCAGCAGGTTGTTCAATCAGCCCCAGCATTTT
v_call: TRBV30; clone_size: few; j_call: TRBJ1-5; d_call: -; cdr3_aa: CAWSGGGTKHF; cdr3_nt: TGTGCCTGGAGTGGGGGGGGGACCAAGCATTTT
v_call: TRBV6-6; clone_size: -; j_call: TRBJ2-7; d_call: -; cdr3_aa: CASSSSAYEQYF; cdr3_nt: TGTGCCAGCAGTTCTAGCGCCTACGAGCAGTACTTC
v_call: TRBV6-5; clone_size: -; j_call: TRBJ2-3; d_call: TRBD2; cdr3_aa: CASSYSQLASVDTQYF; cdr3_nt: TGTGCCAGCAGTTACAGTCAACTAGCGTCCGTAGATACGCAGTATTTT
v_call: TRBV21-1; clone_size: -; j_call: TRBJ2-7; d_call: -; cdr3_aa: CASSKWAGFDEQYF; cdr3_nt: TGTGCCAGCAGCAAATGGGCTGGCTTCGACGAGCAGTACTTC
v_call: TRBV7-3; clone_size: few; j_call: TRBJ2-3; d_call: TRBD2; cdr3_aa: CASSASGAEGTQYF; cdr3_nt: TGTGCCAGCAGCGCCAGCGGGGCAGAGGGCACGCAGTATTTT
v_call: TRBV4-2; clone_size: -; j_call: TRBJ2-6; d_call: -; cdr3_aa: CASSQDADRLSGANVLTF; cdr3_nt: TGTGCCAGCAGCCAAGATGCCGACAGGCTCTCTGGGGCCAACGTCCTGACTTTC
v_call: TRBV21-1; clone_size: -; j_call: TRBJ1-5; d_call: -; cdr3_aa: CASSTDRGKISNQPQHF; cdr3_nt: TGTGCCAGCAGCACGGACCGGGGGAAGATTAGCAATCAGCCCCAGCATTTT
v_call: TRBV18; clone_size: few; j_call: TRBJ1-1; d_call: -; cdr3_aa: CASSPMSGGEAFF; cdr3_nt: TGTGCCAGCTCACCAATGTCGGGGGGGGAAGCTTTCTTT
v_call: TRBV19; clone_size: -; j_call: TRBJ2-1; d_call: -; cdr3_aa: CASTPSLGSYNEQFF; cdr3_nt: TGTGCCAGTACCCCGTCTCTAGGCTCCTACAATGAGCAGTTCTTC
v_call: TRBV5-1; clone_size: -; j_call: TRBJ1-2; d_call: TRBD1; cdr3_aa: CASSIAGQGPYGYTF; cdr3_nt: TGCGCCAGCAGCATCGCGGGACAGGGGCCCTATGGCTACACCTTC
v_call: TRBV7-3; clone_size: few; j_call: TRBJ2-3; d_call: TRBD2; cdr3_aa: CASSFSGHRTDTQYF; cdr3_nt: TGTGCCAGCAGCTTTAGCGGGCATAGGACAGATACGCAGTATTTT
v_call: TRBV28; clone_size: few; j_call: TRBJ2-5; d_call: TRBD2; cdr3_aa: CASSSGSRETQYF; cdr3_nt: TGTGCCAGCAGCAGCGGGAGTAGAGAGACCCAGTACTTC
v_call: TRBV14; clone_size: few; j_call: TRBJ2-7; d_call: TRBD1; cdr3_aa: CASSQAGAGGLYF; cdr3_nt: TGTGCCAGCAGCCAAGCGGGGGCAGGGGGCTTGTACTTC
v_call: TRBV7-9; clone_size: few; j_call: TRBJ1-5; d_call: -; cdr3_aa: CASSLDASNQPQHF; cdr3_nt: TGTGCCAGCAGCTTAGACGCGAGCAATCAGCCCCAGCATTTT
v_call: TRBV29-1; clone_size: few; j_call: TRBJ2-7; d_call: -; cdr3_aa: CSVEGGTSSYEQYF; cdr3_nt: TGCAGCGTTGAAGGAGGCACTAGCTCCTACGAGCAGTACTTC
v_call: TRBV5-1; clone_size: few; j_call: TRBJ1-6; d_call: -; cdr3_aa: CASSSPGPLHF; cdr3_nt: TGCGCCAGCAGCTCACCGGGGCCCCTCCACTTT
v_call: TRBV2; clone_size: few; j_call: TRBJ2-3; d_call: TRBD2; cdr3_aa: CARDLAGEGATQYF; cdr3_nt: TGTGCCAGAGACCTAGCGGGAGAAGGGGCTACGCAGTATTTT